Sequencing of this T cell receptor beta chain was carried out in a study of Ad26.COV2.S vaccination and SARS-CoV-2 variants. Findings and limits, study-wide: Recipients given vaccine exceeded placebo recipients in spike-specific TCR breadth.

Profiled with immunoSEQ multiplex PCR; TCRdb holds only in-frame clones, not every one. The table includes approximately 480,000 clones, around nine tenths detected once. This sample's treatment: 15 to 20 received Ad26.COV2.S at low or high dose, single or two shots; about 5 received placebo; per-sample allocation not given. Specimens were obtained on day 63 following the first vaccine or placebo injection. To note about this clone: The antigen is not known.

This TCR was sampled from a person between 18 and 60 years old who received the Ad26.COV2.S COVID-19 vaccine or a placebo. The sequenced sample was peripheral blood, obtained in a trial of Ad26.COV2.S vaccine versus placebo.

As DNA, the CDR3 is TGTGCCAGCAGCTTGGGACGGGGGGGAGAGCAGTTCTTC. Its protein product is CASSLGRGGEQFF. V and J are TRBV5-4 and TRBJ2-1, with 8 bases that match TRBD2. The germline V gene encodes CDR1 SGHNT and CDR2 YYREEE (reference sequence). V lost 0 bases to trimming and J lost 10 bases; unmatched junction nucleotides: 3. The CDR3 is 13 residues long.